The present T cell receptor beta chain was sequenced within a study of T-cell memory formation after mild COVID-19. Study results and caveats: That cross-reactive memory joined was suggested by some responding clones appearing in pre-infection memory.

Comment on this clonotype: Its target is unknown.

With constant-segment primers, 5'RACE yielded cDNA libraries of TCR alpha and TCR beta that carried sample barcodes and UMIs. TCRdb ran MiXCR on the 5' RACE reads and lists one entry per CDR3 protein. Of approximately 150,000 distinct CDR3 sequences in the sample, 15% to 20% are singletons; the top ten hold over 2%. Sequencing used PBMCs or a T cell subset sorted from them (not recorded which). This clonotype was sampled from an adult woman who had mild COVID-19 (a few samples of this study predate the infection). Cell type and time point are not known.

CDR3 DNA: TGCAGTGCTAGAAACCCCGGGTATACGAACACTGAAGCTTTCTTT. This sequence encodes CSARNPGYTNTEAFF. This chain links TRBV20-1 with TRBJ1-1; D call uncertain. Germline CDR1 reads DFQATT; CDR2 reads SNEGSKA (reference sequence). The V and J ends lost 2 bases and 1 base respectively, with 14 bases between them. The CDR3 covers 15 residues.